These 18 T cell receptor beta chains originate from one sample sequenced in a study of shared clonotypes between healthy human individuals. Assay: immunoSEQ multiplex PCR; the TCRdb copy retains only in-frame clones and omits some. The table includes a few million clones, 85% to 95% detected once. Sequenced: naive CD4+ T cells from PBMCs. The subset: CD45RA+ positively selected. These receptors were collected from a man aged 18 to 30 in good health. Some clones in this sample may be carry-over from other donors' samples.

This clone was observed a handful of times. The V gene is TRBV29-1, the J gene TRBJ1-2; TRBD1 agrees at 8 bases. V gave up 3 bases and J gave up 8 bases; unmatched junction bases: 5. CDR3 length: 12 residues. In germline, CDR1 is SQVTM, CDR2 ANQGSEA. CDR3 amino acids: CSVDIGQGGYTF. In DNA form, the CDR3 reads TGCAGCGTTGACATCGGACAGGGCGGCTACACCTTC.

V usage is TRBV6-1 and J usage is TRBJ2-3; D may be TRBD1 (6 bases). V was clipped by 7 bases and J by 2 bases, with 13 bases between them. This CDR3 has 14 amino acids. In germline, CDR1 is MNHNS, CDR2 SASEGT. The CDR3 region has the DNA TGTGCCAGCAAGCAGGGGCTCTCCACAGATACGCAGTATTTT. Translating gives CASKQGLSTDTQYF.

The chain carries TRBV7-2 and TRBJ2-2; 7 nucleotides agree with TRBD2. The V gene end was trimmed by 1 base and the J gene end by 3 bases; junction bases not matched to a gene: 5. Germline lookup yields CDR1 SGHTA and CDR2 FQGNSA. CDR3 length: 16 amino acids. CDR3 sequence (DNA): TGTGCCAGCAGCTTAGTGCTAGCGGAGTACACCGGGGAGCTGTTTTTT. This encodes CASSLVLAEYTGELFF.

Concerning this clone: An end of the junction differs from the germline gene, which may be a read error. The chain links TRBV28 to TRBJ1-1; possible D gene TRBD1, 5 bases. This CDR3 is built from 17 residues. Per germline, CDR1 MDHEN and CDR2 SYDVKM. The CDR3 nucleotides are TGTGCCAGCAGTTTCTTCGGGTTGGGGCGGTTGAACATTGAAGCTTTCTTT. As protein: CASSFFGLGRLNIEAFF.

This chain links TRBV6-6 with TRBJ1-2; TRBD1 aligns across 8 bases. CDR1 MNHNY and CDR2 SVGAGI come from the germline V gene (reference sequence). This CDR3 is built from 13 residues. Trimming at V came to 6 bases and at J to 6 bases, leaving 6 bases not matched to a gene. The CDR3 loop reads CASRSGGSHGYTF. The CDR3 region has the DNA TGTGCCAGCAGGTCAGGGGGCTCGCATGGCTACACCTTC.

In DNA form, the CDR3 reads TGTGCCAGCAGTGAACTCTATCCTTCCGAGACTAGGGTAAAACAGCAGTTCTTC. It codes for CASSELYPSETRVKQQFF. This chain connects TRBV6-1 to TRBJ2-1, with a weak D call TRBD2 (6 bases). The CDR3 is 18 amino acids. Germline-derived CDR1 and CDR2 are MNHNS and SASEGT. The germline V and J ends were trimmed by 2 bases and 11 bases, with 28 bases remaining between them.

The J gene is TRBJ2-5, the V gene TRBV7-2, with TRBD1 matching over 11 bases. Germline V CDR1 and CDR2: SGHTA, FQGNSA. J lost 2 bases, V lost 1 base, and 6 bases had no gene match. The CDR3 is made up of 17 amino acids. CDR3 in DNA: TGTGCCAGCAGCTTAGTAGGACAGGGGGCGCTTCAAGAGACCCAGTACTTC. This encodes CASSLVGQGALQETQYF.

Worth noting for this clone: The same CDR3 also results from other DNA sequences found in this sample. The chain combines TRBV27 with TRBJ1-1; the match to TRBD1 covers 8 bases. With 6 bases clipped from V and 4 bases from J, the junction kept 4 bases outside the gene matches. This CDR3 is built from 13 residues. Germline V lookup: CDR1 MNHEY, CDR2 SMNVEV (reference sequence). The CDR3 loop is CASSRDRGTEAFF. The DNA of the CDR3 is TGTGCCAGCAGCCGAGACAGGGGCACTGAAGCTTTCTTT.

The chain links TRBV5-1 to TRBJ1-4; possibly TRBD1 for D (5 bases). CDR3 length: 16 residues. The germline CDR1 and CDR2 sequences are SGHRS and YFSETQ. Trimming took 0 bases from V and 0 from J, leaving 9 bases between them. The DNA for the CDR3 is TGCGCCAGCAGCTTGGCTGGGGGAACAACTAATGAAAAACTGTTTTTT. It yields the protein CASSLAGGTTNEKLFF.

The chain has TRBV27 and TRBJ1-1; 8 nucleotides line up with TRBD1. The CDR3 contains 15 residues. Trimming at V came to 6 bases and at J to 4 bases, leaving 10 bases not matched to a gene. The V gene's germline CDR1 is MNHEY and CDR2 SMNVEV (reference sequence). CDR3 amino acids: CASRFKQGGGTEAFF. The CDR3 region has the DNA TGTGCCAGCAGATTTAAACAGGGGGGCGGCACTGAAGCTTTCTTT.

The rearrangement joins TRBV10-3 to TRBJ2-2; D remains unclear. This CDR3 has 14 residues. The ends were cut back, 4 bases at V and 4 bases at J, with 10 bases in the middle. Germline CDR1 and CDR2: ENHRY and SYGVKD. The CDR3, as DNA: TGTGCCATCAGTGGAGTAGGTAGCACCGGGGAGCTGTTTTTT. It codes for CAISGVGSTGELFF.

V usage is TRBV28 and J usage is TRBJ1-3, with TRBD1 as a possible D gene (6 bases). Germline V gives CDR1 MDHEN, CDR2 SYDVKM. This CDR3 contains 13 residues. The CDR3 sequence: CAAWRGGRNTIYF. CDR3 DNA sequence: TGTGCGGCTTGGAGAGGGGGTCGAAACACCATATATTTT. Supplemented by reference TRBV28 and TRBJ1-3, the full variable domain reads DVKVTQSSRYLVKRTGEKVFLECVQDMDHENMFWYRQDPGLGLRLIYFSYDVKMKEKGDIPEGYSVSREKKERFSLILESASTNQTSMYLCAAWRGGRNTIYFGEGSWLTVV.

To note about this clone: The sample contains more than one DNA sequence encoding this CDR3. This sequence joins TRBV18 and TRBJ1-2; D may be TRBD1 (5 bases). The CDR3 has 13 residues. Germline V CDR1 and CDR2: KGHSH, LQKENI. Trimming removed 1 base at V and 3 bases at J, with 6 bases between. The CDR3 DNA follows: TGTGCCAGCTCACCACGGGGGGACTATGGCTACACCTTC. As protein: CASSPRGDYGYTF.

The table lists this clone with a count of one. In nucleotides, the CDR3 is TGTGCCAGCAGCTTCCAGGGGCCGAACGAGCAGTACTTC. Residues: CASSFQGPNEQYF. The chain carries TRBV7-2 and TRBJ2-7, with a possible D match to TRBD1 (6 bases). This CDR3 spans 13 amino acids. The V gene's germline CDR1 is SGHTA and CDR2 FQGNSA. Deletions cut 3 bases from V and 5 bases from J, with 11 bases between.

The genes are TRBV5-1 and TRBJ2-5; 8 bases align to TRBD2. Trimming at V came to 4 bases and at J to 3 bases, leaving 11 bases not matched to a gene. Germline V CDR1 and CDR2: SGHRS, YFSETQ. This CDR3 is 16 amino acids long. The CDR3 spells CASSLQRGGGEETQYF. The CDR3 region has the DNA TGCGCCAGCAGCCTACAACGGGGGGGCGGAGAAGAGACCCAGTACTTC.

Of note for this clone: The same CDR3 also results from other DNA sequences found in this sample. The chain uses TRBV9 and TRBJ1-1; D not resolved. Trimming pared 0 bases from V and 0 bases from J, leaving 9 bases between. Looked up from germline, CDR1 is SGDLS and CDR2 is YYNGEE. The CDR3 runs 15 residues. The CDR3 nucleotides read TGTGCCAGCAGCGTAGACGGCAGAATGAACACTGAAGCTTTCTTT. Encoded protein: CASSVDGRMNTEAFF.

The chain combines TRBV19 with TRBJ2-1; D is perhaps TRBD1 (5 bases). CDR1 and CDR2 from the germline V gene are LNHDA and SQIVND (reference sequence). The CDR3 totals 12 residues. V lost 7 bases and J 7 bases, leaving 11 bases between the germline ends. The CDR3 DNA sequence: TGTGCCAGTAATACAGGTTGGAATGAGCAGTTCTTC. Translation: CASNTGWNEQFF.

The chain couples TRBV28 to TRBJ1-5, with D unclear. The germline CDR1 and CDR2 sequences are MDHEN and SYDVKM. This CDR3 is built from 17 residues. The V end was cut by 1 base, the J end by 2 bases, with 15 bases between. This chain's CDR3 is CASSLSETTAGNQPQHF. The DNA of the CDR3 is TGTGCCAGCAGTTTATCGGAGACGACGGCGGGCAATCAGCCCCAGCATTTT. Full variable domain (rest looked up from reference TRBV28 and TRBJ1-5): DVKVTQSSRYLVKRTGEKVFLECVQDMDHENMFWYRQDPGLGLRLIYFSYDVKMKEKGDIPEGYSVSREKKERFSLILESASTNQTSMYLCASSLSETTAGNQPQHFGDGTRLSIL.